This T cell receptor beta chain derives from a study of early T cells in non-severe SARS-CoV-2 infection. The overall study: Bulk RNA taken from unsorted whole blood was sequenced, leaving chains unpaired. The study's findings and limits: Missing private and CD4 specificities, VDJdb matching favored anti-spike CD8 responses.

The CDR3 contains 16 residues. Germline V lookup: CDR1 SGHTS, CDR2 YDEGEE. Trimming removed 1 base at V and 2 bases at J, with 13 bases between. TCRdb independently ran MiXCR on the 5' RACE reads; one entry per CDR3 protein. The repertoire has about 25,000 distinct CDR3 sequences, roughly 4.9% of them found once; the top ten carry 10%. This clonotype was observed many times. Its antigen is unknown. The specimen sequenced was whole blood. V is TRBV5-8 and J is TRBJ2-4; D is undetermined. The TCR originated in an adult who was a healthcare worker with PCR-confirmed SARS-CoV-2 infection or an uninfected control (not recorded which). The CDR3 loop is CASSLLLGEPKNIQYF. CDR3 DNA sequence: TGTGCCAGCAGCTTGCTTCTAGGAGAACCCAAAAACATTCAGTACTTC.